The table lists the clone carrying this TCR beta chain with a few counts. This entry belongs to a study of blood T cell repertoires in COVID-19. Overall study: From T cells, B-cell-depleted T cells, or PBMCs came the material, which was cDNA or gDNA.

Produced via immunoSEQ multiplex PCR; TCRdb's table is partial and in-frame only. This table has some 160,000 clones, about 83% appearing once. The V gene's germline CDR1 is SGHRS and CDR2 YFSETQ. Unmatched junction bases numbered 8, after V lost 7 bases and J lost 5 bases. The CDR3 has 14 amino acids. This TCR was sampled from a woman of 80 years or more with acute or convalescent COVID-19. The rearrangement links TRBV5-1 to TRBJ2-2; 7 nucleotides line up with TRBD1. Specimen: peripheral blood. DNA of the CDR3: TGCGCCAGCGAGACAGGGACGGGTACCGGGGAGCTGTTTTTT. This gives the protein CASETGTGTGELFF.